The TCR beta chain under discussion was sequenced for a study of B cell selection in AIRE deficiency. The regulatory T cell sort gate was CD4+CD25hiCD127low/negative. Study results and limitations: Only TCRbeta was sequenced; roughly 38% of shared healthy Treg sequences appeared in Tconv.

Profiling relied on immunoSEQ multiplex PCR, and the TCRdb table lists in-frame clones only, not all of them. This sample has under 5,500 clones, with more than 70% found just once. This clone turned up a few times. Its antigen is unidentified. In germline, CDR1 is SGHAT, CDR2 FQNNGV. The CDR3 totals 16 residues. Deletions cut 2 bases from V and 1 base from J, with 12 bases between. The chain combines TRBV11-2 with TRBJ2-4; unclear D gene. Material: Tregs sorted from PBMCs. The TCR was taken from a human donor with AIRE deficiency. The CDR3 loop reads CASSLNPRRAKNIQYF. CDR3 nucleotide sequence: TGTGCCAGCAGCTTAAACCCTCGTCGGGCCAAAAACATTCAGTACTTC.